A selection of T cell receptor beta chains follows, all from one sample in a study of OX40 agonist ivuxolimab in advanced cancers. The method was immunoSEQ multiplex PCR; TCRdb's version includes in-frame clones alone and lacks a portion of them. The sample holds 60,000 to 80,000 clones; over 75% are singletons and the top ten take roughly 4.7%. Sequencing used CD4+ or CD8+ T cells sorted from blood, obtained in a trial of the OX40 agonist ivuxolimab. These receptors were taken from an adult with an advanced solid tumor such as melanoma, head and neck, liver or kidney cancer. The conserved cysteine and the conserved F or W are not part of the CDR3 here. A D gene is named only where the DNA matches it firmly.

J	V	D	CDR3
TRBJ1-1	TRBV27	.	ASSPRVGGGPTEAF
TRBJ1-2	TRBV18	TRBD1	ASSPGTGGANYGYT
TRBJ1-1	TRBV7-9	.	ASSSRYNMNTEAF
TRBJ2-1	TRBV10-3	TRBD1	AISGGQDFINEQF
TRBJ2-7	TRBV5-5	.	ASSWVQGNYEQY
TRBJ2-7	TRBV7-8	.	ASSLRAGPYEQY
TRBJ2-3	TRBV19	TRBD2	ASSASGGTDTQY
TRBJ1-2	TRBV7-9	TRBD1	ASSLRQGDVMDYGYT
TRBJ1-3	TRBV7-2	.	ASSFSSFSGNTIY
TRBJ1-5	TRBV5-6	.	ASSPWGNQPRH
TRBJ2-7	TRBV27	TRBD1	ASKKRGQPEYEQY
TRBJ2-4	TRBV5-1	.	ASSLAISGGNIQY
TRBJ1-2	TRBV18	.	ASLEGENYGYT
TRBJ1-2	TRBV5-4	TRBD1	ASSMRGQTDT
TRBJ1-4	TRBV7-8	.	ASSLDVNEKLF
TRBJ2-1	TRBV9	.	ASSVVEGEQF
TRBJ1-2	TRBV2	TRBD1	ASSGLGAGQENYGYT
TRBJ2-2	TRBV7-2	.	ASSSGQPNTGELF
TRBJ1-2	TRBV18	TRBD1	ASSLQGFSYGYT
TRBJ1-4	TRBV5-1	.	ASSPEGGRHEKLF
TRBJ1-3	TRBV2	TRBD1	ASSEQGAGNTIY
TRBJ2-1	TRBV6-4	TRBD2	ASSLTSGSYNEQF
TRBJ1-3	TRBV11-2	TRBD1	ASSLGQGGNTIY
TRBJ1-6	TRBV10-2	.	ASSEQDNSPLH
TRBJ2-1	TRBV7-7	TRBD2	ASSLPGLVYNEQF
TRBJ2-1	TRBV2	.	ASSEKLAVDNEQF
TRBJ1-6	TRBV5-6	.	ASSRSNSPLH
TRBJ1-1	TRBV7-9	.	ASSLDLGRGEAF
TRBJ2-7	TRBV7-6	.	ASSFAGVNYEQY
TRBJ1-4	TRBV7-2	TRBD1	ASSNPGQAAEKLF
TRBJ1-5	TRBV19	.	AISDTYSNQPQH
TRBJ1-5	TRBV4-1	.	ASSQGGGRRQPQH
TRBJ2-5	TRBV7-9	.	ASSLFGAQETQY
TRBJ2-7	TRBV11-2	.	ASSLERTGVEQY
TRBJ1-5	TRBV7-9	.	ASSPYSNQPQH
TRBJ2-7	TRBV2	TRBD2	ASSETSGGYEQY
TRBJ1-5	TRBV27	.	ASSKRGEGRQPQH
TRBJ1-5	TRBV10-3	TRBD1	AISESLDREDQPQH
TRBJ2-1	TRBV7-6	.	ASSLGRKEQF
TRBJ1-6	TRBV19	TRBD1	ASKPSAGGNNSPLH
TRBJ2-3	TRBV5-1	.	ASSPGQPSDTQY
TRBJ1-5	TRBV5-6	TRBD1	ASSLGGGVDQPQH
TRBJ2-3	TRBV4-2	TRBD2	ASSDGGSTDTQY
TRBJ1-2	TRBV11-2	.	ASSLGGPAGYT
TRBJ1-2	TRBV6-6	TRBD1	ASSWGQGANYGYT
TRBJ2-1	TRBV6-1	TRBD2	ASSEGTSGRPGNEQF
TRBJ2-5	TRBV9	.	ASSGRSQETQY
TRBJ2-3	TRBV10-3	.	AISEGGTQY
TRBJ2-1	TRBV25-1	.	ASSRGGAIEQF
TRBJ1-1	TRBV18	TRBD1	ASSEGQLGGAF